A single sample gave rise to the 7 T cell receptor beta chains below, sequenced in a study of response to subunit inactivated influenza vaccine. From the RT-PCR reads, TCRdb called clonotypes with MiXCR, one entry per CDR3 protein. The table shows hundreds of thousands of distinct CDR3 sequences, with roughly 12% occurring only once. These data also featured in a second study, about T cells expressing NK-cell markers. From that study: 5'RACE template switching with UMIs generated TCR beta cDNA.

The source material was PBMCs from blood, sampled on the day of vaccination. The source is a man aged 50-60 years who received an inactivated influenza vaccine.

This chain joins TRBV28 and TRBJ1-5; tentative D call: TRBD1 (5 bases). From germline, CDR1 is MDHEN and CDR2 SYDVKM. V lost 4 bases, J lost 4 bases, and 17 bases lay in between. The CDR3 covers 16 residues. CDR3 loop: CASSYRRTIANQPQHF. Here the CDR3 DNA reads TGTGCCAGCAGTTACAGGAGAACCATAGCAAATCAGCCCCAGCATTTT. The variable domain in full, with the rest retrieved from reference TRBV28 and TRBJ1-5, is DVKVTQSSRYLVKRTGEKVFLECVQDMDHENMFWYRQDPGLGLRLIYFSYDVKMKEKGDIPEGYSVSREKKERFSLILESASTNQTSMYLCASSYRRTIANQPQHFGDGTRLSIL.

This clonotype was seen ten or more times. One end of the junction is discordant with germline, which a read error may explain. J is TRBJ2-1 and V is TRBV7-2, with 12 bases that match TRBD2. In germline, CDR1 is SGHTA, CDR2 FQGNSA. CDR3 size: 15 residues. The CDR3 bases are TGCGCCAGCAGTCTAGCGGGAGGGCCCTACAATGAGCAGTTCTTC. Protein: CASSLAGGPYNEQFF.

The CDR3 DNA reads as TGTGCCAGCAGTATTGGGGGCCTAGACACAGATACGCAGTATTTT. It specifies CASSIGGLDTDTQYF. The chain uses TRBV6-1 and TRBJ2-3, with D possibly being TRBD1 (6 bases). The CDR3 contains 15 residues. With 5 bases removed from V and 2 bases from J, the gap between germline ends came to 14 bases. Germline V CDR1 and CDR2: MNHNS, SASEGT.

This chain uses TRBV12-3 or TRBV12-4 with TRBJ2-7, with D possibly matching TRBD1 (6 bases). This CDR3 is 14 amino acids long. V lost 5 bases and J 2 bases, leaving 13 bases between the germline ends. CDR3 protein: CASSAGRTAYEQYF. CDR3 DNA: TGTGCCAGCAGTGCGGGCAGGACAGCCTACGAGCAGTACTTC.

This rearrangement joins TRBV19 to TRBJ2-6; no clear D. CDR1 is LNHDA and CDR2 is SQIVND in the germline V gene (reference sequence). V dropped 4 bases and J dropped 0 bases, with 10 bases sitting between them. This CDR3 has 16 amino acids. The CDR3 sequence is CASSTERTSGANVLTF. The CDR3 DNA reads as TGTGCCAGTAGTACGGAAAGAACCTCTGGGGCCAACGTCCTGACTTTC.

The rearrangement uses TRBV4-3 and TRBJ1-4; D is ambiguous. From germline, CDR1 is LGHNA and CDR2 YSLEER. The CDR3 totals 13 residues. Trimming took off 1 base at V and 7 bases at J, with 7 bases between the two ends. For the CDR3, the DNA is TGCGCCAGCAGCCAAGTGCGGGGTGAAAAACTGTTTTTT. It codes for CASSQVRGEKLFF.

This clonotype has just a few counts. The chain links TRBV5-1 to TRBJ2-3, with a weak D call TRBD2 (6 bases). Trimming cost V 0 bases and J 5 bases, with 10 bases left between them. The CDR3 is 14 amino acids. From germline, CDR1 is SGHRS and CDR2 YFSETQ. The CDR3 sequence is CASSLGGVGDTQYF. CDR3 DNA: TGCGCCAGCAGCTTGGGCGGGGTTGGAGATACGCAGTATTTT.